Listed below are T cell receptor beta chains from one sample, sequenced in a study of blood T cell repertoires in COVID-19. Profiled with immunoSEQ multiplex PCR; TCRdb holds only in-frame clones, not every one. The sample lists approximately 140,000 clones; around four fifths were seen once. Sample: peripheral blood. Source of these receptors: a woman aged 40 to 50 with active or convalescent COVID-19. The CDR3 runs from the conserved cysteine through the conserved F or W. Fields, in order: V gene, D gene, J gene, clone size, CDR3 DNA, CDR3 protein. D genes are given only for firm matches. Clone sizes are given selectively: once, few, many, or a class where the clone is expanded.

V gene: TRBV5-5
D gene: .
J gene: TRBJ1-5
clone size: .
CDR3 DNA: TGTGCCAGCAGCGACCCAGGTGATTGGGGGCCGGGGCAGCCCCAGCATTTT
CDR3 protein: CASSDPGDWGPGQPQHF

V gene: TRBV28
D gene: .
J gene: TRBJ1-2
clone size: .
CDR3 DNA: TGTGCCAGCAGTTTATCAGGGCCTCAGGGCTACACCTTC
CDR3 protein: CASSLSGPQGYTF

V gene: TRBV30
D gene: .
J gene: TRBJ1-5
clone size: .
CDR3 DNA: TGTGCCTGGAGTGTGGCAGTTAATCAGCCCCAGCATTTT
CDR3 protein: CAWSVAVNQPQHF

V gene: TRBV5-1
D gene: .
J gene: TRBJ2-3
clone size: .
CDR3 DNA: TGCGCCAGCAGCTTGGACGGGAGAGGGGGCGATACGCAGTATTTT
CDR3 protein: CASSLDGRGGDTQYF

V gene: TRBV19
D gene: .
J gene: TRBJ1-1
clone size: .
CDR3 DNA: TGTGCCAGTAGTACCGGGGGGGACACTGAAGCTTTCTTT
CDR3 protein: CASSTGGDTEAFF

V gene: TRBV4-2
D gene: .
J gene: TRBJ1-1
clone size: .
CDR3 DNA: TGTGCCAGCAGCCAAGAGGGAGGAGGGGGGGAGATAGACACTGAAGCTTTCTTT
CDR3 protein: CASSQEGGGGEIDTEAFF

V gene: TRBV15
D gene: TRBD1
J gene: TRBJ2-3
clone size: .
CDR3 DNA: TGTGCCACCAGCAGATGGGGGGACAGGACCACAGATACGCAGTATTTT
CDR3 protein: CATSRWGDRTTDTQYF

V gene: TRBV27
D gene: TRBD1
J gene: TRBJ1-4
clone size: .
CDR3 DNA: TGTGCCAGCAGTTTAGTTACAGGGGGCGATGAAAAACTGTTTTTT
CDR3 protein: CASSLVTGGDEKLFF

V gene: TRBV7-9
D gene: .
J gene: TRBJ1-2
clone size: few
CDR3 DNA: TGTGCCAGCACCGGCCGGCGAGGGAGCGGCTACACCTTC
CDR3 protein: CASTGRRGSGYTF

V gene: TRBV7-9
D gene: .
J gene: TRBJ2-7
clone size: .
CDR3 DNA: TGTGCCAGCAGCTCCGTATCCCCCGGGGTGCCCGAGCAGTACTTC
CDR3 protein: CASSSVSPGVPEQYF

V gene: TRBV24-1
D gene: .
J gene: TRBJ2-1
clone size: .
CDR3 DNA: TGTGCCACCAGTGATCCTTTTAGAGCGGCAACGGTTGAGCAGTTCTTC
CDR3 protein: CATSDPFRAATVEQFF

V gene: TRBV2
D gene: TRBD1
J gene: TRBJ1-4
clone size: .
CDR3 DNA: TGTGCCAGCCGGGGGACAGGGCTCGAGGGTGAAAAACTGTTTTTT
CDR3 protein: CASRGTGLEGEKLFF

V gene: TRBV6-5
D gene: .
J gene: TRBJ1-1
clone size: .
CDR3 DNA: TGTGCCAGCGGGGTCTACAGGGCCTTTAGGACTGAAGCTTTCTTT
CDR3 protein: CASGVYRAFRTEAFF

V gene: TRBV6-5
D gene: .
J gene: TRBJ1-2
clone size: .
CDR3 DNA: TGTGCCAGCAGTCTCACCGGGGATTATGGCTACACCTTC
CDR3 protein: CASSLTGDYGYTF

V gene: TRBV30
D gene: TRBD1
J gene: TRBJ1-6
clone size: .
CDR3 DNA: TGTGCCTGGAGCGAGGACAGGGTAGGGTCACCCCTCCACTTT
CDR3 protein: CAWSEDRVGSPLHF

V gene: TRBV2
D gene: TRBD1
J gene: TRBJ1-5
clone size: .
CDR3 DNA: TGTGCCAGCAGTGGGACAGGGGGGGATCAGCCCCAGCATTTT
CDR3 protein: CASSGTGGDQPQHF

V gene: TRBV25-1
D gene: TRBD1
J gene: TRBJ1-5
clone size: .
CDR3 DNA: TGTGCCAGCAGGGGGGGACAGGGTCAGCCCCAGCATTTT
CDR3 protein: CASRGGQGQPQHF

V gene: TRBV15
D gene: .
J gene: TRBJ2-7
clone size: .
CDR3 DNA: TGTGCCACCAGCAGAGGCAACGGGGACTCCTACGAGCAGTACTTC
CDR3 protein: CATSRGNGDSYEQYF

V gene: TRBV10-3
D gene: TRBD2
J gene: TRBJ2-2
clone size: .
CDR3 DNA: TGTGCCATCAGTGAGTCGATCATTAGCGGGAGAAACACCGGGGAGCTGTTTTTT
CDR3 protein: CAISESIISGRNTGELFF

V gene: TRBV7-2
D gene: .
J gene: TRBJ1-6
clone size: .
CDR3 DNA: TGTGCCAGCAGCTTAGTGCCCACTTGGGAGTCACCCCTCCACTTT
CDR3 protein: CASSLVPTWESPLHF

V gene: TRBV2
D gene: .
J gene: TRBJ1-4
clone size: .
CDR3 DNA: TGTGCCAGCATCGCGAGGGCCGGGGGAGAAAAACTGTTTTTT
CDR3 protein: CASIARAGGEKLFF

V gene: TRBV7-6
D gene: TRBD1
J gene: TRBJ1-6
clone size: .
CDR3 DNA: TGTGCCAGCAGCTTAGGAAACCAGGGGGCTAATTCACCCCTCCACTTT
CDR3 protein: CASSLGNQGANSPLHF

V gene: TRBV9
D gene: TRBD1
J gene: TRBJ1-6
clone size: .
CDR3 DNA: TGTGCCAGCAGCGTAGATGGGACAGGTAATTCACCCCTCCACTTT
CDR3 protein: CASSVDGTGNSPLHF

V gene: TRBV5-1
D gene: TRBD1
J gene: TRBJ1-2
clone size: .
CDR3 DNA: TGCGCCAGCAGCTTGGAAGCAGGGGGCAGCTATGGCTACACCTTC
CDR3 protein: CASSLEAGGSYGYTF

V gene: TRBV28
D gene: .
J gene: TRBJ2-3
clone size: once
CDR3 DNA: TGTGCCAGCTCCCAACCCGGGAGCACAGATACGCAGTATTTT
CDR3 protein: CASSQPGSTDTQYF

V gene: TRBV30
D gene: TRBD2
J gene: TRBJ2-5
clone size: .
CDR3 DNA: TGTGCCTGGACCGGCGGGGGGAACCAAGAGACCCAGTACTTC
CDR3 protein: CAWTGGGNQETQYF

V gene: TRBV28
D gene: .
J gene: TRBJ2-7
clone size: .
CDR3 DNA: TGTGCCAGCAGTTTGCGCTACGAGCAGTACTTC
CDR3 protein: CASSLRYEQYF

V gene: TRBV29-1
D gene: TRBD1
J gene: TRBJ2-3
clone size: once
CDR3 DNA: TGCAGCGTTGTTGACCGACAGGGGGCTATCACAGATACGCAGTATTTT
CDR3 protein: CSVVDRQGAITDTQYF

V gene: TRBV7-9
D gene: TRBD2
J gene: TRBJ2-7
clone size: .
CDR3 DNA: TGTGCCAGCGGGGTAGCGGGGACCTACGAGCAGTACTTC
CDR3 protein: CASGVAGTYEQYF

V gene: TRBV18
D gene: .
J gene: TRBJ2-5
clone size: .
CDR3 DNA: TGTGCCAGCTCACCAACGAGGACAGATCAAGAGACCCAGTACTTC
CDR3 protein: CASSPTRTDQETQYF

V gene: TRBV27
D gene: .
J gene: TRBJ1-1
clone size: .
CDR3 DNA: TGTGCCAGCAGGACAGAGAACACTGAAGCTTTCTTT
CDR3 protein: CASRTENTEAFF

V gene: TRBV28
D gene: .
J gene: TRBJ1-2
clone size: .
CDR3 DNA: TGTGCCAGCAGCCTTGGAGCCAGCAACTATGGCTACACCTTC
CDR3 protein: CASSLGASNYGYTF

V gene: TRBV18
D gene: .
J gene: TRBJ2-5
clone size: .
CDR3 DNA: TGTGCCAGCTCCGAGATCCACCGAGAGACCCAGTACTTC
CDR3 protein: CASSEIHRETQYF

V gene: TRBV27
D gene: .
J gene: TRBJ2-1
clone size: .
CDR3 DNA: TGTGCCAGCAGTGCTAACAATGAGCAGTTCTTC
CDR3 protein: CASSANNEQFF

V gene: TRBV5-4
D gene: .
J gene: TRBJ1-2
clone size: .
CDR3 DNA: TGTGCCAGCAGCTTTCGGACTGACTATGGCTACACCTTC
CDR3 protein: CASSFRTDYGYTF

V gene: TRBV7-9
D gene: TRBD1
J gene: TRBJ1-6
clone size: .
CDR3 DNA: TGTGCCAGCAGCTTAATGTTCAGGGGGTCACCCCTCCACTTT
CDR3 protein: CASSLMFRGSPLHF

V gene: TRBV5-1
D gene: TRBD1
J gene: TRBJ2-3
clone size: .
CDR3 DNA: TGCGCCAGCAGTATTGACAGGGGGAAGACAGATACGCAGTATTTT
CDR3 protein: CASSIDRGKTDTQYF

V gene: TRBV19
D gene: TRBD2
J gene: TRBJ2-1
clone size: few
CDR3 DNA: TGTGCCAGTAGTAGATCGTCTAGCGGCTCCACTCACAATGAGCAGTTCTTC
CDR3 protein: CASSRSSSGSTHNEQFF

V gene: TRBV29-1
D gene: .
J gene: TRBJ1-2
clone size: .
CDR3 DNA: TGCAGCGTGGGGGGGCTGGGAGACTATGGCTACACCTTC
CDR3 protein: CSVGGLGDYGYTF

V gene: TRBV6-4
D gene: TRBD1
J gene: TRBJ1-1
clone size: .
CDR3 DNA: TGTGCCAGCAGGGAGGGGTCAGGGGGCACTGAAGCTTTCTTT
CDR3 protein: CASREGSGGTEAFF

V gene: TRBV10-3
D gene: TRBD1
J gene: TRBJ1-6
clone size: .
CDR3 DNA: TGTGCCATCAGTGAGGACAGGGTTAATTCACCCCTCCACTTT
CDR3 protein: CAISEDRVNSPLHF

V gene: TRBV10-1
D gene: TRBD1
J gene: TRBJ1-5
clone size: .
CDR3 DNA: TGCGCCAGCAGACAGGTGGGACAGGATAAACAGCCCCAGCATTTT
CDR3 protein: CASRQVGQDKQPQHF

V gene: TRBV24-1
D gene: .
J gene: TRBJ2-3
clone size: .
CDR3 DNA: TGTGCCGCCAGTGATTTGCCAGGGGTAGGTAGCACAGATACGCAGTATTTT
CDR3 protein: CAASDLPGVGSTDTQYF

V gene: TRBV28
D gene: .
J gene: TRBJ1-5
clone size: .
CDR3 DNA: TGTGCCAGCAACCCCCCTACAGGGCAGGGGCCCCAGCATTTT
CDR3 protein: CASNPPTGQGPQHF

V gene: TRBV11-2
D gene: .
J gene: TRBJ1-1
clone size: few
CDR3 DNA: TGTGCCAGCAGCCCCGGGGTGGGCTGGACTGAAGCTTTCTTT
CDR3 protein: CASSPGVGWTEAFF

V gene: TRBV19
D gene: TRBD1
J gene: TRBJ1-2
clone size: .
CDR3 DNA: TGTGCCAGTAGGTGGACAGGGGGTGAAGCGGGCTACACCTTC
CDR3 protein: CASRWTGGEAGYTF

V gene: TRBV20-1
D gene: TRBD1
J gene: TRBJ1-1
clone size: .
CDR3 DNA: TGCAGTGCTAGTCCCCTAACAGGGGGAGTAACTGAAGCTTTCTTT
CDR3 protein: CSASPLTGGVTEAFF

V gene: TRBV28
D gene: .
J gene: TRBJ2-7
clone size: .
CDR3 DNA: TGTGCCAGCAGTTCAGCGGCGGGAAACTCCTACGAGCAGTACTTC
CDR3 protein: CASSSAAGNSYEQYF

V gene: TRBV6-6
D gene: TRBD1
J gene: TRBJ2-1
clone size: .
CDR3 DNA: TGTGCCAGCAGCCTCAGGGGGCGCGAAGGCAATGAGCAGTTCTTC
CDR3 protein: CASSLRGREGNEQFF